The subject of this entry is one TCR beta chain. Its antigen is not identified. V gave up 4 bases and J gave up 7 bases, with 15 bases separating them. The CDR3 loop spans 15 amino acids. Germline V gene data show CDR1 as SGDLS and CDR2 as YYNGEE. The sample belongs to a study of T cells in Graves' hyperthyroidism and ophthalmopathy. Across the whole study: Before any treatment, at initial diagnosis, peripheral blood was collected.

There were TCR beta CDR3 regions amplified from RNA transcripts. With the HTBI primer set, the TCR CDR3 went through a first round of RT-PCR. TCRdb fed the multiplex PCR reads into MiXCR, producing one record per CDR3 protein. The sample has about 380,000 distinct CDR3 sequences, 14% seen once. Newly diagnosed hyperthyroidism patients aged 18 to 65 years had disease lasting under 2 months. Overall study results and limits: The blood repertoire included most of the expanded thyroid clonotypes above 0.001. Model-based prediction identified ophthalmopathy a median 6.5 months prior to its onset.

Sequencing was done on a sample of blood. The chain couples TRBV9 to TRBJ1-6, with D possibly being TRBD1 (5 bases). The clonotype comes from a woman in her sixties or seventies with Graves' hyperthyroidism. This CDR3 is CASSTSPGLNSPLHF. The CDR3 DNA reads TGTGCCAGCAGCACCTCTCCAGGGTTGAATTCACCCCTCCACTTT. The entire variable domain, with the rest obtained from reference TRBV9 and TRBJ1-6, is as follows: DSGVTQTPKHLITATGQRVTLRCSPRSGDLSVYWYQQSLDQGLQFLIQYYNGEERAKGNILERFSAQQFPDLHSELNLSSLELGDSALYFCASSTSPGLNSPLHFGNGTRLTVT.